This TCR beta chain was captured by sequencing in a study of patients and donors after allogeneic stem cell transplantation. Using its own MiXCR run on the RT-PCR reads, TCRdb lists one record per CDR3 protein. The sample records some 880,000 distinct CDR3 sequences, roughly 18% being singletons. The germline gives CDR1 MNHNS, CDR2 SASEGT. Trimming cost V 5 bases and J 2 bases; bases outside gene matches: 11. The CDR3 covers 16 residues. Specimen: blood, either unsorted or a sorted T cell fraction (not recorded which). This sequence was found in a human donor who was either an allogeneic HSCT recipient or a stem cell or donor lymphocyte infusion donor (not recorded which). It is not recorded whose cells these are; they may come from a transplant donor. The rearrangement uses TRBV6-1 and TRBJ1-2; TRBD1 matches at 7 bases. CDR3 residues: CASSRGERGQNYGYTF. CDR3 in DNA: TGTGCCAGCAGTCGAGGGGAACGGGGACAGAACTATGGCTACACCTTC.